The 10 T cell receptor beta chains below all came from one sample that was sequenced in a study of blood T cell repertoires in COVID-19. The protocol was immunoSEQ multiplex PCR, while the TCRdb copy is restricted to in-frame clones and leaves out a portion. The data contain about 11,000 clones, nearly 90% of them singletons. The material sequenced was peripheral blood. The receptors were gathered from a human donor in a cohort sampled during active COVID-19.

The chain couples TRBV6-4 to TRBJ2-3, with a possible D match to TRBD1 (6 bases). V lost 0 bases and J 0 bases, leaving 10 bases between the germline ends. CDR3 size: 16 residues. Per germline, CDR1 MRHNA and CDR2 SNTAGT. The CDR3 DNA follows: TGTGCCAGCAGTGACTCTGGGACACCTAGCACAGATACGCAGTATTTT. Its protein product is CASSDSGTPSTDTQYF.

The chain has TRBV7-2 and TRBJ1-3; D unresolved. CDR1 and CDR2 (germline): SGHTA, FQGNSA. Deletions cut 5 bases from V and 3 bases from J, with 11 bases between. The length of the CDR3 is 14 residues. The CDR3: CASSREANGNTIYF. Written as DNA, the CDR3 is TGTGCCAGCAGCCGCGAGGCCAATGGAAACACCATATATTTT.

This clone has a handful of counts. The chain uses TRBV27 and TRBJ2-7, with TRBD1 matching 10 bases. CDR1 is MNHEY and CDR2 is SMNVEV in the germline V gene (reference sequence). Trimming at V came to 6 bases and at J to 6 bases, leaving 5 bases not matched to a gene. The CDR3 totals 13 residues. The CDR3 nucleotides read TGTGCCAGCAGCCGGGACAGGGGTGGCGAGCAGTACTTC. Translated, it gives CASSRDRGGEQYF.

The chain joins TRBV18 to TRBJ1-1; D might be TRBD1 (6 bases). Between the trimmed V and J ends, which lost 2 bases and 5 bases, there was a span of 12 bases. Per the germline V gene, CDR1 is KGHSH and CDR2 is LQKENI. The length of the CDR3 is 14 residues. CDR3 protein: CASSPSPQGTEAFF. The DNA for the CDR3 is TGTGCCAGCTCACCATCACCCCAGGGGACTGAAGCTTTCTTT.

This chain connects TRBV6-1 to TRBJ1-3, with 7 bases that match TRBD1. Trimming at V came to 3 bases and at J to 4 bases, leaving 3 bases not matched to a gene. The germline V gene encodes CDR1 MNHNS and CDR2 SASEGT. The CDR3 loop spans 14 amino acids. The CDR3 DNA follows: TGTGCCAGCAGTGATACAGGGGAAGGAAACACCATATATTTT. Protein product: CASSDTGEGNTIYF.

This chain links TRBV6-1 with TRBJ1-1; D not certain. The V gene lost 1 base and the J gene lost 1 base, with 4 bases spanning the gap. Per germline, CDR1 MNHNS and CDR2 SASEGT. The CDR3 is 13 residues long. CDR3: CASSEEQNTEAFF. The CDR3 region has the DNA TGTGCCAGCAGTGAAGAACAGAACACTGAAGCTTTCTTT.

The chain carries TRBV7-2 and TRBJ2-7; 10 positions agree with TRBD1. The trim removed 6 bases at V and 2 bases at J, leaving 4 bases unmatched. The CDR3 sequence is 14 residues long. Germline CDR1 and CDR2: SGHTA and FQGNSA. The CDR3 is CASSPGTGAYEQYF. The CDR3 bases are TGTGCCAGCAGTCCCGGGACAGGGGCCTACGAGCAGTACTTC.

This clone was observed a handful of times. The rearrangement joins TRBV6-6 to TRBJ2-1; 8 positions agree with TRBD2. CDR3 length equals 14 residues. In germline, CDR1 is MNHNY, CDR2 SVGAGI (reference sequence). The V and J ends lost 6 bases and 12 bases, in that order; junction bases with no gene match: 13. CDR3: CASRPGLELSGQFF. The CDR3 nucleotides are TGTGCCAGCAGGCCGGGACTAGAACTTTCGGGGCAGTTCTTC.

The rearrangement joins TRBV28 to TRBJ2-1; D might be TRBD2 (5 bases). The germline CDR1 and CDR2 sequences are MDHEN and SYDVKM. The CDR3 loop spans 15 amino acids. Trimming left V 4 bases short and J 3 bases short, with 13 bases between. The CDR3, as DNA: TGTGCCAGCAGTTGGACTGACCCCGTCTACAATGAGCAGTTCTTC. Amino acids: CASSWTDPVYNEQFF. Full variable domain (rest looked up from reference TRBV28 and TRBJ2-1): DVKVTQSSRYLVKRTGEKVFLECVQDMDHENMFWYRQDPGLGLRLIYFSYDVKMKEKGDIPEGYSVSREKKERFSLILESASTNQTSMYLCASSWTDPVYNEQFFGPGTRLTVL.

This clone was counted a few times. The chain employs TRBV5-1 and TRBJ2-7; possible D gene TRBD1, 6 bases. Trimming removed 0 bases at V and 0 bases at J, with 13 bases between. This CDR3 region has 16 residues. Germline CDR1 is SGHRS and CDR2 is YFSETQ. The CDR3 region has the DNA TGCGCCAGCAGCTTGGCCCCAGGGGTGAGCTCCTACGAGCAGTACTTC. Translating gives CASSLAPGVSSYEQYF.